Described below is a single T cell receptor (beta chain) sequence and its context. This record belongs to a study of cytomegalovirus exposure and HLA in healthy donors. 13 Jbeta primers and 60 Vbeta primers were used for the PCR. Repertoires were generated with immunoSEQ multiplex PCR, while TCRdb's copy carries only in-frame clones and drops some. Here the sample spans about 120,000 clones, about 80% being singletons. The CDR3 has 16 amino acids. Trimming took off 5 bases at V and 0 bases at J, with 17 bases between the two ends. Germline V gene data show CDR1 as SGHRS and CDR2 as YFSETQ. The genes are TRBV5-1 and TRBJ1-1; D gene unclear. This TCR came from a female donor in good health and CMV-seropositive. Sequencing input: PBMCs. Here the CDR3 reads CASRSTTLNMNTEAFF. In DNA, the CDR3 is TGCGCCAGCAGATCCACCACCTTGAACATGAACACTGAAGCTTTCTTT.